The 6 T cell receptor beta chains below come from one sample, sequenced in a study of molecular identifiers for immune sequencing clone quantification. MiXCR was run by TCRdb on the PCR reads, yielding one entry per CDR3 protein. Of 65,000 or so distinct CDR3 sequences listed, approximately 17% are singletons. Material for sequencing was naive CD8+ T cells from blood, with Jurkat cell RNA spiked in. The sample's subset: FACS-sorted CD8+CD4-CCR7+CD45RA+ naive T cells. These receptors all come from a human donor in good health. Some libraries in this study had Jurkat cell RNA spiked in.

With regard to this clonotype: This clone may be a read error of a much larger clone one base away. The chain is built from TRBV30 and TRBJ2-5, with unresolved D. This CDR3 has 13 amino acids. Germline-derived CDR1 and CDR2 are GTSNPN and SVGIG (reference sequence). V was pared by 0 bases and J by 5 bases, with 10 bases between. The DNA of the CDR3 is TGTGCCTGGAGTGTACTTCAGGTGGAGACCCAGTACTTC. Its translation is CAWSVLQVETQYF.

This clonotype rates as medium-sized. The rearrangement joins TRBV6-2 or TRBV6-3 to TRBJ2-3; D unresolved. The CDR3 extends over 13 amino acids. Trimming pared 8 bases from V and 6 bases from J, leaving 15 bases between. Germline V gene lookup returns CDR1 MNHEY and CDR2 SVGEGT. CDR3 amino acids: CASGASNVDTQYF. CDR3 DNA sequence: TGTGCCAGCGGAGCCAGCAACGTGGATACGCAGTATTTT.

This clonotype was observed at least ten times. This chain joins TRBV30 and TRBJ2-5; 14 bases agree with TRBD2. The CDR3 consists of 14 residues. Per the germline V gene, CDR1 is GTSNPN and CDR2 is SVGIG (reference sequence). V shed 1 base and J 5 bases; nucleotides not matched to a gene: 0. DNA of the CDR3: TGTGCCTGGAGTGGGACTAGCGGGAGGGAGACCCAGTACTTC. This encodes CAWSGTSGRETQYF. Drawing the rest from reference TRBV30 and TRBJ2-5, the complete variable domain is SQTIHQWPATLVQPVGSPLSLECTVEGTSNPNLYWYRQAAGRGLQLLFYSVGIGQISSEVPQNLSASRPQDRQFILSSKKLLLSDSGFYLCAWSGTSGRETQYFGPGTRLLVL.

This chain links TRBV19 with TRBJ2-7; the D gene could be TRBD1 or TRBD2 (5 bases each). CDR1 LNHDA and CDR2 SQIVND come from the germline V gene (reference sequence). This CDR3 has 14 amino acids. Trimming took 7 bases from V and 4 from J, leaving 17 bases between them. CDR3 nucleotide sequence: TGTGCCAGTACACCGGGGCAGGGTTATTACGAGCAGTACTTC. Translating it yields CASTPGQGYYEQYF.

The table lists this clonotype with many counts. The chain couples TRBV14 to TRBJ2-1, with 11 nucleotides matching TRBD2. V shed 4 bases, J shed 7 bases, and the junction held 12 bases outside the gene matches. CDR3 length: 17 amino acids. CDR1 and CDR2 from the germline V gene are SGHDN and FVKESK. CDR3 residues: CASSLKMGLAAENEQFF. DNA for the CDR3: TGTGCCAGCAGCCTCAAGATGGGACTAGCGGCTGAGAATGAGCAGTTCTTC.

Notes on this clonotype: It is unclear where the CDR3 begins or ends on the DNA, so no DNA is shown, and the CDR3 is as TCRdb lists it. The gene calls are TRBV2 and TRBJ1-1; the table's D gene call, TRBD1, was not cross checked with the DNA. Germline V gene sequence: CDR1 SNHLY, CDR2 FYNNEI. The CDR3 is made up of 15 amino acids, end residues included. The CDR3 reads CASSEVAGGSAEALF.